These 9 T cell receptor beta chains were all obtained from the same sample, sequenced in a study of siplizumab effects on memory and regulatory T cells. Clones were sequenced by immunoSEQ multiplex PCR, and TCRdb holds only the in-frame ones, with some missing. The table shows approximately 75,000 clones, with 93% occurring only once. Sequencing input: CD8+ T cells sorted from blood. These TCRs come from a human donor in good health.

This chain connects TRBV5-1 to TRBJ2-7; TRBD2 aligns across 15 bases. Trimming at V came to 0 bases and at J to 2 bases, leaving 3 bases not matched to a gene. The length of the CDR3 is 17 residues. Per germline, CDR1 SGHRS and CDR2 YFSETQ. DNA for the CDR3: TGCGCCAGCAGCTTGGAATGGACTAGCGGGGGGGCCTACGAGCAGTACTTC. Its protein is CASSLEWTSGGAYEQYF. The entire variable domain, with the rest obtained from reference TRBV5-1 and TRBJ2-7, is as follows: KAGVTQTPRYLIKTRGQQVTLSCSPISGHRSVSWYQQTPGQGLQFLFEYFSETQRNKGNFPGRFSGRQFSNSRSEMNVSTLELGDSALYLCASSLEWTSGGAYEQYFGPGTRLTVT.

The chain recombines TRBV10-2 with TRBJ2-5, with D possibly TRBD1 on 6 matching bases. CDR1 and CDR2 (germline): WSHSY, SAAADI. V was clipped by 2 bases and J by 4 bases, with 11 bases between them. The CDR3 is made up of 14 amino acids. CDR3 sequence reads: CASSEGGPPETQYF. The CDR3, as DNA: TGCGCCAGCAGTGAGGGGGGCCCCCCAGAGACCCAGTACTTC.

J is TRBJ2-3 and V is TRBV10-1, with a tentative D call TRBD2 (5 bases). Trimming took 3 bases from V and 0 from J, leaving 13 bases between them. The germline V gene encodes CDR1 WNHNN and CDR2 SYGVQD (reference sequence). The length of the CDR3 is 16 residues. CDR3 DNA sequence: TGCGCCAGCAGTGATGGACTCTCTACTAGCACAGATACGCAGTATTTT. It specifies CASSDGLSTSTDTQYF.

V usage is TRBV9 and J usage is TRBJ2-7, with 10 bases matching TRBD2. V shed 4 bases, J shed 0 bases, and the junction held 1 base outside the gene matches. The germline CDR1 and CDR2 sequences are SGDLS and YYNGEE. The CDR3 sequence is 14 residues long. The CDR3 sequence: CASSPSGSSYEQYF. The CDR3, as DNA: TGTGCCAGCAGCCCTAGCGGGAGCTCCTACGAGCAGTACTTC. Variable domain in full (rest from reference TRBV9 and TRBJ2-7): DSGVTQTPKHLITATGQRVTLRCSPRSGDLSVYWYQQSLDQGLQFLIQYYNGEERAKGNILERFSAQQFPDLHSELNLSSLELGDSALYFCASSPSGSSYEQYFGPGTRLTVT.

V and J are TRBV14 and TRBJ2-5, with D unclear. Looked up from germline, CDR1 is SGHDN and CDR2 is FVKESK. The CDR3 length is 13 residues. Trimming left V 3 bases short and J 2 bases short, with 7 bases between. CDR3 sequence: CASSHLGQETQYF. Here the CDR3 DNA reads TGTGCCAGCAGCCATCTGGGACAAGAGACCCAGTACTTC.

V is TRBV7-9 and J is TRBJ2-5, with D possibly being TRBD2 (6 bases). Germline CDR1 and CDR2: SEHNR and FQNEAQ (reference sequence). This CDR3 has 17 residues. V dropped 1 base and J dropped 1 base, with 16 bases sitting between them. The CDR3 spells CASSLVNAVGGQETQYF. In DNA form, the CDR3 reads TGTGCCAGCAGCTTAGTTAACGCGGTGGGGGGCCAAGAGACCCAGTACTTC. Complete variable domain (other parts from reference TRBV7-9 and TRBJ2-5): DTGVSQNPRHKITKRGQNVTFRCDPISEHNRLYWYRQTLGQGPEFLTYFQNEAQLEKSRLLSDRFSAERPKGSFSTLEIQRTEQGDSAMYLCASSLVNAVGGQETQYFGPGTRLLVL.

The CDR3 spells CASSPLAGTTSYEQYF. CDR3 DNA sequence: TGCGCCAGCAGCCCCCTGGCGGGGACCACCTCCTACGAGCAGTACTTC. This rearrangement joins TRBV4-3 to TRBJ2-7; tentative D call: TRBD2 (6 bases). V shed 4 bases and J shed 0 bases, with 16 bases lying between them. CDR1 LGHNA and CDR2 YSLEER come from the germline V gene. The CDR3 loop spans 16 amino acids.

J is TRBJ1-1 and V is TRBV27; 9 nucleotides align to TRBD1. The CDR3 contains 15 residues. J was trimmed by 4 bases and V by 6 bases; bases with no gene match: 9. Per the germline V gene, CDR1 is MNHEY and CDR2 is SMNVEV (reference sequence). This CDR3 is CASRDYGTGTTEAFF. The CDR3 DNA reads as TGTGCCAGCAGGGATTATGGGACAGGGACCACTGAAGCTTTCTTT.

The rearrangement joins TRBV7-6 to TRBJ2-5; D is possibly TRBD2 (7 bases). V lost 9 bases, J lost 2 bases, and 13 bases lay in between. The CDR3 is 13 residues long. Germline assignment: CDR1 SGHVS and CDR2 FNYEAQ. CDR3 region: CASRGGAQETQYF. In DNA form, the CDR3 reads TGTGCCAGTAGGGGGGGGGCGCAAGAGACCCAGTACTTC.